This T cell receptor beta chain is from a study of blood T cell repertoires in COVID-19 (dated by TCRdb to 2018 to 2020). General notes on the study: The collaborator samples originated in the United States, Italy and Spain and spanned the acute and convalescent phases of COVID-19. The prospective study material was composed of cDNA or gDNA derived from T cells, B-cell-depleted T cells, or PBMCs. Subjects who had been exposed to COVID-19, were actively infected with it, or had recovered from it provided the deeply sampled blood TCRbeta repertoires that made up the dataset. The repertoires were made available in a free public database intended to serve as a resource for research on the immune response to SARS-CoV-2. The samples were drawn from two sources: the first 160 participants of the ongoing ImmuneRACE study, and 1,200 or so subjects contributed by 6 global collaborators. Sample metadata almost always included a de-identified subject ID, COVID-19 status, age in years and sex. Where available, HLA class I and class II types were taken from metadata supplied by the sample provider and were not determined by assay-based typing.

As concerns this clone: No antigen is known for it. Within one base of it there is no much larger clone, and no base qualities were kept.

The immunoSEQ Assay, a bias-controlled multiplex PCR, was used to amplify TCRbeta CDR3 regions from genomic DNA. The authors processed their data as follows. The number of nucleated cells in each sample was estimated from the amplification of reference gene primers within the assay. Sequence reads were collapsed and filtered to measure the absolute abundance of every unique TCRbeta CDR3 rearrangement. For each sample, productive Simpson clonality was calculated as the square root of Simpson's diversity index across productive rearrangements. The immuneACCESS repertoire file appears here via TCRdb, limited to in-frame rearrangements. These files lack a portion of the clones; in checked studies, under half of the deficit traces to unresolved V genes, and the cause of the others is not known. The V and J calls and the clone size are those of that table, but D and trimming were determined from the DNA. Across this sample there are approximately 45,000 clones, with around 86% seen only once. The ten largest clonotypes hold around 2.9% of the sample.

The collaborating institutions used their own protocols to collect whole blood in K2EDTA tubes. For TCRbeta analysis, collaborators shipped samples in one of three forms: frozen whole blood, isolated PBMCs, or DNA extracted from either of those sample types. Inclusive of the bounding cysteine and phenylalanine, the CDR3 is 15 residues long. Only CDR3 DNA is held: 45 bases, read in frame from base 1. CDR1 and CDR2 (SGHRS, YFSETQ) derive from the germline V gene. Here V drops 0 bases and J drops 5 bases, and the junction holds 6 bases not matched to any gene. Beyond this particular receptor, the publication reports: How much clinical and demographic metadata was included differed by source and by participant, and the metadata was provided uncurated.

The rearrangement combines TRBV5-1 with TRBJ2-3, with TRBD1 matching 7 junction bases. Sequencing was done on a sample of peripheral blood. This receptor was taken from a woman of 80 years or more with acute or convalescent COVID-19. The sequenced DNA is TGCGCCAGCAGCTTGGGACAGGGAAGGGGAGATACGCAGTATTTT. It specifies CASSLGQGRGDTQYF.